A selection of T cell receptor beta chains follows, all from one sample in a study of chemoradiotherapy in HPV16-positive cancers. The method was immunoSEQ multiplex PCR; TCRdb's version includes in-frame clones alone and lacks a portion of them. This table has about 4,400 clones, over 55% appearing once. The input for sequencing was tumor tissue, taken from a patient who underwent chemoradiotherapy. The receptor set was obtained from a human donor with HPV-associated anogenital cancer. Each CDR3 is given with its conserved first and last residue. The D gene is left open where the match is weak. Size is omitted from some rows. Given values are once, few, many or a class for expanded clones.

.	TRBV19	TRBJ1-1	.	CASSTLGANTEAFF	TGTGCCAGTAGTACCCTCGGGGCGAACACTGAAGCTTTCTTT
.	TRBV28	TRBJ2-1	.	CASSFVTRGYYNEQFF	TGTGCCAGCAGTTTTGTGACTAGGGGTTACTACAATGAGCAGTTCTTC
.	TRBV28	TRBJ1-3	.	CASRTPQGLGNTIYF	TGTGCCAGCAGAACGCCCCAGGGGTTGGGAAACACCATATATTTT
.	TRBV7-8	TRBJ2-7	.	CASSLVAGTSYEQYF	TGTGCCAGCAGCTTAGTGGCAGGGACCTCCTACGAGCAGTACTTC
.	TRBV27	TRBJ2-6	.	CASSLSSGAGSGANVLTF	TGTGCCAGCAGTTTATCCTCAGGGGCCGGCTCGGGGGCCAACGTCCTGACTTTC
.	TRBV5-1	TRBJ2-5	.	CASSLAPGSETQYF	TGCGCCAGCAGCTTGGCCCCGGGGTCAGAGACCCAGTACTTC
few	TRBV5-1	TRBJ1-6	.	CASSLTAYNSPLHF	TGCGCCAGCAGCTTGACAGCATATAATTCACCCCTCCACTTT
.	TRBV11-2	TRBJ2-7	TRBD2	CASSWTSGTTYEQYF	TGTGCCAGCAGCTGGACTAGCGGGACGACCTACGAGCAGTACTTC
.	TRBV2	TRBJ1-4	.	CASSGSGGNEKLFF	TGTGCCAGCAGTGGTTCGGGGGGCAATGAAAAACTGTTTTTT
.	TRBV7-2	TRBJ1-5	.	CASSRTTNQPQHF	TGTGCCAGCAGTAGGACAACTAATCAGCCCCAGCATTTT
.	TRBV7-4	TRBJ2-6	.	CASSEQTSSQSRANVLTF	TGTGCCAGCAGCGAGCAGACCAGCTCACAAAGTCGGGCCAACGTCCTGACTTTC
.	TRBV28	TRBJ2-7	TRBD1	CASNFGQARNSYEQYF	TGTGCCAGCAACTTTGGACAGGCCCGAAACTCCTACGAGCAGTACTTC
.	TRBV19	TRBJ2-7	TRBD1	CASAETGQGAYEQYF	TGTGCCAGTGCCGAAACGGGACAGGGGGCCTACGAGCAGTACTTC
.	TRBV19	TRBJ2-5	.	CASSNQGRETQYF	TGTGCCAGTAGTAACCAGGGTAGAGAGACCCAGTACTTC
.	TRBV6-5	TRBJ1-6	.	CASSYDSLGSDSPLHF	TGTGCCAGCAGTTACGATTCTCTGGGATCTGATTCACCCCTCCACTTT
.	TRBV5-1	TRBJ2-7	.	CASSFGESYEQYF	TGCGCCAGCAGCTTCGGTGAGAGCTACGAGCAGTACTTC
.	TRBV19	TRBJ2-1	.	CASSMAVPGTLIF	TGTGCCAGTAGTATGGCGGTCCCAGGGACCCTAATCTTC
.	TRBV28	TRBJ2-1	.	CASSLGARRLYNEQFF	TGTGCCAGCAGTTTAGGGGCGAGAAGGCTCTACAATGAGCAGTTCTTC
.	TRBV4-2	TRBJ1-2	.	CASSQDNKRRSGYTF	TGTGCCAGCAGCCAAGATAATAAGCGAAGGAGTGGCTACACCTTC
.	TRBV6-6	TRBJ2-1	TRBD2	CASSPFSGRINEQFF	TGTGCCAGCAGTCCCTTTAGCGGGAGGATCAATGAGCAGTTCTTC
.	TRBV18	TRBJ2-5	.	CASSFGGRRETQYF	TGTGCCAGCTCTTTCGGGGGCAGGCGAGAGACCCAGTACTTC
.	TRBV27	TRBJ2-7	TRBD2	CASSFSGSSYEQYF	TGTGCCAGCAGTTTCAGCGGGAGTTCCTACGAGCAGTACTTC
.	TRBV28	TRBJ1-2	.	CASSSGTLLNYGYTF	TGTGCCAGCAGTTCAGGGACACTCCTTAACTATGGCTACACCTTC
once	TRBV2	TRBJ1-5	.	CASSRTEPGNQPQHF	TGTGCCAGCAGTCGCACTGAGCCTGGCAATCAGCCCCAGCATTTT
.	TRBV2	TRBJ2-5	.	CASTPAQGWKTQYF	TGTGCCAGCACCCCGGCCCAGGGTTGGAAGACCCAGTACTTC
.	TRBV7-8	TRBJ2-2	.	CASSLAPDRNRPNTGELFF	TGTGCCAGCAGCTTAGCGCCGGACAGAAACAGACCGAACACCGGGGAGCTGTTTTTT
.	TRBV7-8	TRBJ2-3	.	CASSSHRGADTQYF	TGTGCCAGCAGCTCTCACCGTGGTGCAGATACGCAGTATTTT
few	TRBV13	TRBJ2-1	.	CASSLAMGNEQFF	TGTGCCAGCAGCCTCGCTATGGGGAATGAGCAGTTCTTC
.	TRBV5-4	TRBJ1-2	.	CASTSPLGRGSGYTF	TGTGCCAGCACGTCCCCCCTAGGACGGGGGAGTGGCTACACCTTC
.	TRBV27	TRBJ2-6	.	CASSFNPSGANVLTF	TGTGCCAGCAGTTTTAACCCCTCTGGGGCCAACGTCCTGACTTTC
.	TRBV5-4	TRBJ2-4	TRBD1	CASSPDRGHRLAKNIQYF	TGTGCCAGCAGCCCGGACAGGGGGCACCGACTAGCCAAAAACATTCAGTACTTC